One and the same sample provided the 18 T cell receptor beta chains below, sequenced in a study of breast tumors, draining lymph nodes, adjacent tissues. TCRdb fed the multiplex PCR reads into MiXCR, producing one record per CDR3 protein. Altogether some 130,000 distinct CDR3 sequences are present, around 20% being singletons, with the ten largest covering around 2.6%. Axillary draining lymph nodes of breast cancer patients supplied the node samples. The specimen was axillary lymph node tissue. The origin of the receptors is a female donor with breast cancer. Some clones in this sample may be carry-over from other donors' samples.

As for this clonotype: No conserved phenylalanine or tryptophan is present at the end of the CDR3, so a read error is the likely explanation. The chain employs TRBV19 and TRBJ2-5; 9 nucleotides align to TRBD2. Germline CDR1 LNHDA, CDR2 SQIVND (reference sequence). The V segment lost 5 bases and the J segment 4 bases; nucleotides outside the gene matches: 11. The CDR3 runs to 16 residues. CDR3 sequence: CASSFSSAGGRETQYL. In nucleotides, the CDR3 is TGTGCCAGTAGTTTCTCCTCAGCGGGAGGAAGAGAGACCCAGTACCTC.

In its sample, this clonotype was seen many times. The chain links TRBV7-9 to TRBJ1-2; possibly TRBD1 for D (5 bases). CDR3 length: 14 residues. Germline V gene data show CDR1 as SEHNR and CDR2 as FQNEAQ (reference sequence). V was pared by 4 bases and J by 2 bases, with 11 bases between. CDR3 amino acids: CASSSTGLNYGYTF. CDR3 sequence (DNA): TGTGCCAGCAGCTCAACAGGACTCAACTATGGCTACACCTTC.

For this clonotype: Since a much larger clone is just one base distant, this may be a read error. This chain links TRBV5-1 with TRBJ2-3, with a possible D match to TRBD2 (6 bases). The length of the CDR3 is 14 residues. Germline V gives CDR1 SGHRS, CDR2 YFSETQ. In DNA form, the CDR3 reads TGCGTCAGCAGTTCGGAGCGGGGCACAGATACGCAGTATTTT. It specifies CVSSSERGTDTQYF.

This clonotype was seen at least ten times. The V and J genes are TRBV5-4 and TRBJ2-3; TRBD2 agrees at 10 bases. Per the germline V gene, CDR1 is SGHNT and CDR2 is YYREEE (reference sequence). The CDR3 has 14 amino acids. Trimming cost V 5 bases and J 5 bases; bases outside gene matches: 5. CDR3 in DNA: TGTGCCAGCAGATCCAGCGGGAGGGGAGATACGCAGTATTTT. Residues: CASRSSGRGDTQYF.

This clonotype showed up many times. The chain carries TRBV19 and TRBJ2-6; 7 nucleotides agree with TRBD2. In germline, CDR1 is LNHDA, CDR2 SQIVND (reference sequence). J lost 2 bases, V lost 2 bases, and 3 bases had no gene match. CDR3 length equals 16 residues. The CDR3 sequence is CASSIRGGAGANVLTF. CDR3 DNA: TGTGCCAGTAGTATAAGGGGAGGGGCTGGGGCCAACGTCCTGACTTTC. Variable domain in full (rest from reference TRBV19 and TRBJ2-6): DGGITQSPKYLFRKEGQNVTLSCEQNLNHDAMYWYRQDPGQGLRLIYYSQIVNDFQKGDIAEGYSVSREKKESFPLTVTSAQKNPTAFYLCASSIRGGAGANVLTFGAGSRLTVL.

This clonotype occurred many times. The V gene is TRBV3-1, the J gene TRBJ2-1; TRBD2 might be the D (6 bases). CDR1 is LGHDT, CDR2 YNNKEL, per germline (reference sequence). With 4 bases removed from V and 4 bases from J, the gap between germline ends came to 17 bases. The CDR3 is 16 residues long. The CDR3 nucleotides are TGTGCCAGCAGCCCGCGGGACGGGACTCTATACAATGAGCAGTTCTTC. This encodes CASSPRDGTLYNEQFF.

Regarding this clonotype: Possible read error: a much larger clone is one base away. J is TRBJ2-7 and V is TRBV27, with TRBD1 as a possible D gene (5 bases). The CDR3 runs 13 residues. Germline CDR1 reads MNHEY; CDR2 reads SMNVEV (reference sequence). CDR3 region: CASSLRVTYEQCF. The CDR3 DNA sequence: TGTGCCAGCAGCCTCAGGGTCACCTACGAGCAGTGCTTC.

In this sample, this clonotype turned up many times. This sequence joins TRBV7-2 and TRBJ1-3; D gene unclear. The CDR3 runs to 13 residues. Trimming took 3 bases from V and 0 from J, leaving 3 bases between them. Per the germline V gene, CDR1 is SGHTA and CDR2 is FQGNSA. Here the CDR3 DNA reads TGTGCCAGCAGCTTCCTCTCTGGAAACACCATATATTTT. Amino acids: CASSFLSGNTIYF.

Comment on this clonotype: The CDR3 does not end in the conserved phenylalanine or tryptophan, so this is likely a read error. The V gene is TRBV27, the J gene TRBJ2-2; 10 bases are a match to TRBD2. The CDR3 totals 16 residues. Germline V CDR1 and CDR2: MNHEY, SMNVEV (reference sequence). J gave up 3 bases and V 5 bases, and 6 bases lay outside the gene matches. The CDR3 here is CASSPSGRADTGELFS. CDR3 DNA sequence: TGTGCCAGCAGTCCGAGCGGGAGGGCCGACACCGGGGAGCTGTTTTCT.

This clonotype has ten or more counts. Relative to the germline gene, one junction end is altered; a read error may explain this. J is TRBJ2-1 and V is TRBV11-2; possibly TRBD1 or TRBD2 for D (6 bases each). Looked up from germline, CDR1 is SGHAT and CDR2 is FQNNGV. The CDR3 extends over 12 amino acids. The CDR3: CASSPGGTGTRF. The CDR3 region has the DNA TGTGCCAGCAGCCCCGGGGGCACCGGGACGAGGTTC. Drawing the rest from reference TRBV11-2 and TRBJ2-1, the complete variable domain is EAGVAQSPRYKIIEKRQSVAFWCNPISGHATLYWYQQILGQGPKLLIQFQNNGVVDDSQLPKDRFSAERLKGVDSTLKIQPAKLEDSAVYLCASSPGGTGTRFGPGTRLTVL.

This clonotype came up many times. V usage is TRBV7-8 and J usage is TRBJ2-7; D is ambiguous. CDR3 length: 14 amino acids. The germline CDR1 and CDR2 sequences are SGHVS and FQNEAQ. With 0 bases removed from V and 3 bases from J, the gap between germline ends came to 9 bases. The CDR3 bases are TGTGCCAGCAGCTTAGCGTTAACAGTCTACGAGCAGTACTTC. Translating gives CASSLALTVYEQYF.

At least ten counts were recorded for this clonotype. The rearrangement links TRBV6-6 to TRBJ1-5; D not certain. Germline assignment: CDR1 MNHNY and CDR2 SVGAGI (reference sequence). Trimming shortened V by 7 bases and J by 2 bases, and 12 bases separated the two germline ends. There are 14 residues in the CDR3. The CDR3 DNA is TGTGCCAGCAACCCCTCTGATGGCAATCAGCCCCAGCATTTT. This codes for CASNPSDGNQPQHF.

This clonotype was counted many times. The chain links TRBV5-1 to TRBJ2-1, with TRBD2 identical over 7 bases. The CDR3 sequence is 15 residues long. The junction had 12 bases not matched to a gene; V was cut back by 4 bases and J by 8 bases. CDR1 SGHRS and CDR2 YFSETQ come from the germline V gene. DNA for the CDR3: TGCGCCAGCAGCACCGGGTTTACTAGCGTCGATGAGCAGTTCTTC. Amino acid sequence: CASSTGFTSVDEQFF.

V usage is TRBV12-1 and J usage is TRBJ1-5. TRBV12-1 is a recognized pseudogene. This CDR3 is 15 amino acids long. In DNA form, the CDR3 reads TGTGCCAGCAGCTCCGCCGCAAGGGAGGATCAGCCCCAGCATTTT. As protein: CASSSAAREDQPQHF.

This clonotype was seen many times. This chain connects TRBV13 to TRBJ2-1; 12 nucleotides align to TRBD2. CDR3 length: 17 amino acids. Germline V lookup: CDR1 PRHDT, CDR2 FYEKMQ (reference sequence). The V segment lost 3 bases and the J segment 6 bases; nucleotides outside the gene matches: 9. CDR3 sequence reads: CASSLGLAGGIFNEQFF. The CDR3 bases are TGTGCCAGCAGCTTGGGGCTAGCGGGAGGGATTTTCAATGAGCAGTTCTTC.

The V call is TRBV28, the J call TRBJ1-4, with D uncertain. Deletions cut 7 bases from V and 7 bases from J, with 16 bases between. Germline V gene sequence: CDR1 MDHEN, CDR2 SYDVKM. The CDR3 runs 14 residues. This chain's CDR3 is CASTDRADGEKLFF. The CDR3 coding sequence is TGTGCCAGCACCGATAGGGCGGACGGTGAAAAACTGTTTTTT.

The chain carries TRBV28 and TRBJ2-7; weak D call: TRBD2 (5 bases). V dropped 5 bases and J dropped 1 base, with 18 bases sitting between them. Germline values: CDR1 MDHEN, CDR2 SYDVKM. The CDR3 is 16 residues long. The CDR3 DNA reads TGTGCCAGCAGTCCCCTAGGAGCGGTAGGATCCTACGAGCAGTACTTC. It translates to CASSPLGAVGSYEQYF.

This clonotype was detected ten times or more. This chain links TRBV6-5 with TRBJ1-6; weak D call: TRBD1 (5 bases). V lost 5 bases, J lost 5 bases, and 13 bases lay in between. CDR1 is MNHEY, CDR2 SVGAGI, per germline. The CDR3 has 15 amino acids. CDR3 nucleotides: TGTGCCAGCAGTGGGGGTGGTTCGGATAATTCACCCCTCCACTTT. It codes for CASSGGGSDNSPLHF.